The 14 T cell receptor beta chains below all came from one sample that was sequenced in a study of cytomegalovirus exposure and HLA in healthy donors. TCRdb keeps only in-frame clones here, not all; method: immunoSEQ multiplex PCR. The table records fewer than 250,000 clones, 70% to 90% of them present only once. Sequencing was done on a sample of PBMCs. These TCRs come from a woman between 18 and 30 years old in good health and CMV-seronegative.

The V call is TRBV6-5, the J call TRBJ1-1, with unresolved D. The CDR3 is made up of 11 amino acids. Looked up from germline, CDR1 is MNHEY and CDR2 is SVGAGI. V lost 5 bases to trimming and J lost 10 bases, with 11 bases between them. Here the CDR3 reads CASSGDARAFF. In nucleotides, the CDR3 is TGTGCCAGCAGTGGCGACGCACGAGCTTTCTTT.

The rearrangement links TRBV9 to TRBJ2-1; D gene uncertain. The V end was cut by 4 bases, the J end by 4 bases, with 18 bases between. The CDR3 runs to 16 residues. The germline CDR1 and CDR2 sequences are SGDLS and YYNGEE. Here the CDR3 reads CASSRHTIKGYNEQFF. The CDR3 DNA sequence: TGTGCCAGCAGCCGTCATACAATTAAGGGATACAATGAGCAGTTCTTC.

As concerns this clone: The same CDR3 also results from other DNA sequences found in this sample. CDR3 nucleotides: TGTGCCTGGAGTGTAGGCAGGGATGAGCAGTTCTTC. The encoded protein is CAWSVGRDEQFF. The gene calls are TRBV30 and TRBJ2-1, with D possibly being TRBD1 (5 bases). In germline, CDR1 is GTSNPN, CDR2 SVGIG (reference sequence). The V gene lost 0 bases and the J gene lost 8 bases, with 8 bases spanning the gap. This CDR3 region has 12 residues.

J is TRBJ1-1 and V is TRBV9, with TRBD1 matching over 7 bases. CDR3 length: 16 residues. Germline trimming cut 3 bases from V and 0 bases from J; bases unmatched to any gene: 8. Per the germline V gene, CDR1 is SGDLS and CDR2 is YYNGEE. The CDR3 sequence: CASSGRPGQLNTEAFF. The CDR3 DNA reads TGTGCCAGCAGCGGTAGACCGGGACAGCTGAACACTGAAGCTTTCTTT.

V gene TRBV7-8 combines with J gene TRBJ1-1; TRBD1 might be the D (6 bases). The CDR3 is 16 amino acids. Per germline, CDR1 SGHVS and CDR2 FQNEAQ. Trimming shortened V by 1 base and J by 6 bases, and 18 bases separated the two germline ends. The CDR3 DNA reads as TGTGCCAGCAGCTTAGTGACCGGGACACGGGTTTCTGAAGCTTTCTTT. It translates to CASSLVTGTRVSEAFF.

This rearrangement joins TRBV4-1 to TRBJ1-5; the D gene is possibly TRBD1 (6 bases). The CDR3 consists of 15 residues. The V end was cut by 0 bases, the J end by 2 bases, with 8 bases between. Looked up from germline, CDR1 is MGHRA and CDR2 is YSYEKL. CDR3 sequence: CASSQDPGGNQPQHF. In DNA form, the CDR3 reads TGCGCCAGCAGCCAAGATCCAGGGGGCAATCAGCCCCAGCATTTT.

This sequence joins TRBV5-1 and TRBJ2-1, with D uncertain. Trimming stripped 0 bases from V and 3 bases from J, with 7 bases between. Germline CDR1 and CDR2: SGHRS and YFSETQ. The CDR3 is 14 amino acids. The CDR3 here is CASSLESGYNEQFF. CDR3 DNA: TGCGCCAGCAGCTTGGAGTCGGGCTACAATGAGCAGTTCTTC.

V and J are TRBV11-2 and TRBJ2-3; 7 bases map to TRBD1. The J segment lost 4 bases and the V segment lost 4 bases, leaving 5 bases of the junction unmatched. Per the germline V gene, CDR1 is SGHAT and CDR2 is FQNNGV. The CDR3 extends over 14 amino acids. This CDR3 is CASSSSQGADTQYF. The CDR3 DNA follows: TGTGCCAGCAGCTCCTCCCAGGGGGCAGATACGCAGTATTTT.

The CDR3 DNA reads TGTGCCAGCAGTGCTCAGAGCACCGGGGAGCTGTTTTTT. This encodes CASSAQSTGELFF. The genes are TRBV2 and TRBJ2-2; D remains ambiguous. Trimming took 4 bases from V and 4 from J, leaving 7 bases between them. The CDR3 covers 13 residues. Germline loops: CDR1 SNHLY, CDR2 FYNNEI.

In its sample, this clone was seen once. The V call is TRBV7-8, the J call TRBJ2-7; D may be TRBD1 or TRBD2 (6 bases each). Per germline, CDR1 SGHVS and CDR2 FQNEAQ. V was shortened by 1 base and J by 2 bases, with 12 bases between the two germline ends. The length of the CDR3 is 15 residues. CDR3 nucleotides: TGTGCCAGCAGCTTAGATCGGGGGCTCCCCTACGAGCAGTACTTC. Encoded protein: CASSLDRGLPYEQYF.

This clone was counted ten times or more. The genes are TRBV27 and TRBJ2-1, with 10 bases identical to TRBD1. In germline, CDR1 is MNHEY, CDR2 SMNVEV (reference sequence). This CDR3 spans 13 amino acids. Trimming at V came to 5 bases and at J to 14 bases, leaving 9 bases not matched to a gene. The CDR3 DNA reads TGTGCCAGCAGTATTTCCGGGACAGGGGTGGAGTTCTTC. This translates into CASSISGTGVEFF.

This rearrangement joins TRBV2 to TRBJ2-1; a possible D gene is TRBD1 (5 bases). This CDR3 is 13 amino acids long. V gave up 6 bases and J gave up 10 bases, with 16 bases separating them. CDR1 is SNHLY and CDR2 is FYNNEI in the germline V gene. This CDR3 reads CASRRNAGQEQFF. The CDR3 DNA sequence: TGTGCCAGCAGGAGAAATGCTGGACAAGAGCAGTTCTTC.

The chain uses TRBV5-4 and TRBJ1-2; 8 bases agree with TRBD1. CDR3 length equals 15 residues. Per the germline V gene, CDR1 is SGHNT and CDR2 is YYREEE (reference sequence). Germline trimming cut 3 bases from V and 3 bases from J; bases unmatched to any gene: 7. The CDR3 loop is CASSSDRGDHYGYTF. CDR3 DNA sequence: TGTGCCAGCAGCTCCGACAGGGGCGATCACTATGGCTACACCTTC.

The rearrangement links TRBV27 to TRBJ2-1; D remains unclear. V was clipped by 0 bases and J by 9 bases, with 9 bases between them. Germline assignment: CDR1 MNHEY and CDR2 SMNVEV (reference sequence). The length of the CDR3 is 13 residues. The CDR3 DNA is TGTGCCAGCAGTTTATCGGTCCCAGCTGAGCAGTTCTTC. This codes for CASSLSVPAEQFF.